This T cell receptor (beta chain) was identified during a study of CD8 T cells in ankylosing spondylitis. Whole-study results and caveats: Blood of patients with ankylosing spondylitis appeared to be characterized by a TCR beta motif of fewer than 10 highly homologous variants.

Germline V gene lookup returns CDR1 ENHRY and CDR2 SYGVKD. This CDR3 spans 13 amino acids. J lost 7 bases, V lost 5 bases, and 5 bases had no gene match. Library preparation for TCR beta used quantitative 5'-RACE with molecular barcodes. TCRdb reprocessed the 5' RACE reads via MiXCR and lists one record per CDR3 protein. The sample carries about 540,000 distinct CDR3 sequences, roughly 12% recorded once. Worth noting for this clonotype: What it recognizes is unknown.

Sample: blood, either unsorted or a sorted T cell fraction (not recorded which). The receptor's source is a male donor with ankylosing spondylitis. This chain joins TRBV10-3 and TRBJ1-5; 7 nucleotides match TRBD1. CDR3 coding DNA: TGTGCCATCAGTAATGACAGGGACCAGCCCCAGCATTTT. It translates to CAISNDRDQPQHF.